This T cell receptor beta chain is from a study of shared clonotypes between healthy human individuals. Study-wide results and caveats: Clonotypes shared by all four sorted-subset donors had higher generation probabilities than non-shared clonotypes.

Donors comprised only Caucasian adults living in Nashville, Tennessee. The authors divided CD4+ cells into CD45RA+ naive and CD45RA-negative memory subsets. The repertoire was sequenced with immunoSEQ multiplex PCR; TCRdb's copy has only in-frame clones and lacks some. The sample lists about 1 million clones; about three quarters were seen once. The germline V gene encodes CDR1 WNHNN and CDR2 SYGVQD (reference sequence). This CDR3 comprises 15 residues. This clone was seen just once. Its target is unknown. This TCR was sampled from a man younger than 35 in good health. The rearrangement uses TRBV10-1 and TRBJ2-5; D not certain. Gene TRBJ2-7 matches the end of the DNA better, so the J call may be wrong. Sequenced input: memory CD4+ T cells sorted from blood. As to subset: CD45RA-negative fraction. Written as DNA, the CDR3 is TGCGCCAGCAGTGAAATTAGGGCAGGCGTTGGCGAGCAGTACTTC. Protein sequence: CASSEIRAGVGEQYF.